This is a list of T cell receptor beta chains from one sample in a study of regulatory T cells in long-lasting Graves disease. Via MiXCR, TCRdb re-called the multiplex PCR reads, giving one row per CDR3 protein. In the table there are roughly 450,000 distinct CDR3 sequences, around a fifth of which are singletons. Sequencing was performed on peripheral blood mononuclear cells (PBMCs), taken when the disease was refractory, from a patient treated with antithyroid drugs. Receptors were obtained from a female donor with Graves disease. Both conserved end residues are part of each CDR3. Fields, in order: J gene, D gene, clone size, V gene, CDR3 protein, CDR3 DNA. D genes are given only for firm matches. Rows may omit the clone size; those that give it use once, few, many or a size class.

TRBJ1-5 | TRBD1 | many | TRBV28 | CASSLGQGAGGQPQHF | TGTGCCAGCAGTTTAGGACAGGGGGCGGGCGGTCAGCCCCAGCATTTT
TRBJ1-1 | - | few | TRBV5-1 | CASSLPGTSNTEAFF | TGCGCCAGCAGCTTACCCGGGACCTCTAACACTGAAGCTTTCTTT
TRBJ1-2 | - | many | TRBV7-9 | CASSLGSSSDYGYTF | TGTGCCAGCAGCTTAGGGTCTTCCTCGGACTATGGCTACACCTTC
TRBJ1-1 | - | few | TRBV10-3 | CAISDQRTRGEAFF | TGTGCCATCAGTGATCAACGGACCCGGGGTGAAGCTTTCTTT
TRBJ1-3 | TRBD1 | - | TRBV5-1 | CASSPGQVSGNTIYF | TGCGCCAGCAGCCCGGGACAGGTCTCTGGAAACACCATATATTTT
TRBJ1-3 | - | few | TRBV7-6 | CASSPQRGNTIYF | TGTGCCAGCAGCCCGCAGAGAGGAAACACCATATATTTT
TRBJ2-5 | TRBD2 | - | TRBV6-1 | CASSKTSGGAAGETQYF | TGTGCCAGCAGTAAGACTAGCGGGGGGGCAGCGGGAGAGACCCAGTACTTC
TRBJ1-3 | TRBD1 | - | TRBV28 | CASGRQGFSGNTIYF | TGTGCCAGCGGACGACAGGGATTCTCTGGAAACACCATATATTTT
TRBJ2-7 | - | many | TRBV28 | CASRKQGIREQYF | TGTGCCAGCAGGAAACAGGGAATCCGCGAGCAGTACTTC
TRBJ2-7 | - | many | TRBV7-2 | CASSLGFPGRDEQYF | TGTGCCAGCAGCTTAGGGTTCCCAGGTCGCGACGAGCAGTACTTC
TRBJ1-5 | - | few | TRBV7-2 | CASSLVRDQPQHF | TGTGCCAGCAGCTTAGTAAGGGATCAGCCCCAGCATTTT
TRBJ1-4 | TRBD1 | few | TRBV7-9 | CASSESGGAGEKLFF | TGTGCCAGCAGCGAATCAGGGGGCGCAGGTGAAAAACTGTTTTTT
TRBJ1-5 | - | few | TRBV6-1 | CASNRKIGGQPQHF | TGTGCCAGCAATAGGAAAATCGGAGGTCAGCCCCAGCATTTT
TRBJ2-5 | - | many | TRBV28 | CASRKDSQETQYF | TGTGCCAGCAGGAAGGACAGCCAAGAGACCCAGTACTTC
TRBJ1-2 | TRBD1 | many | TRBV28 | CASSPGQGGYGYTF | TGTGCCAGCAGTCCGGGACAGGGCGGCTATGGCTACACCTTC
TRBJ1-4 | - | many | TRBV7-9 | CASSLWDRNGYEKLFF | TGTGCCAGCAGTCTTTGGGACCGCAACGGGTATGAAAAACTGTTTTTT
TRBJ2-7 | - | few | TRBV28 | CASSLNPAYEQYF | TGTGCCAGCAGTTTAAACCCCGCCTACGAGCAGTACTTC
TRBJ1-1 | - | few | TRBV5-6 | CASSQRPGAEAFF | TGTGCCAGCAGCCAGCGGCCGGGGGCTGAAGCTTTCTTT
TRBJ1-1 | - | many | TRBV6-6 | CASSYSGLNTEAFF | TGTGCCAGCAGTTACTCGGGGTTGAACACTGAAGCTTTCTTT
TRBJ1-6 | - | many | TRBV28 | CASSLDNNSPLHF | TGTGCCAGCAGTTTGGACAATAATTCACCCCTCCACTTT
TRBJ1-3 | TRBD1 | - | TRBV10-3 | CANAQGNSGNTIYF | TGTGCCAACGCACAGGGGAACTCTGGAAACACCATATATTTT
TRBJ1-5 | TRBD1 | many | TRBV6-1 | CASSTTDRGYQPQHF | TGTGCCAGCAGTACCACCGACAGGGGCTATCAGCCCCAGCATTTT
TRBJ1-5 | TRBD1 | many | TRBV28 | CASTSGQGNQPQHF | TGTGCCAGCACCTCGGGACAGGGGAATCAGCCCCAGCATTTT
TRBJ1-3 | - | - | TRBV5-5 | CASSLETAGNTIYF | TGTGCCAGCAGCTTGGAGACGGCGGGAAACACCATATATTTT
TRBJ1-1 | TRBD1 | - | TRBV6-2/TRBV6-3 | CASSYEAGGDWYTEAFF | TGTGCCAGCAGTTATGAGGCAGGGGGCGATTGGTACACTGAAGCTTTCTTT
TRBJ1-2 | - | - | TRBV4-1 | CASRFRESSYGYTF | TGCGCCAGCAGATTCCGGGAGTCTAGCTATGGCTACACCTTC
TRBJ1-6 | TRBD1 | - | TRBV20-1 | CSAREAGGISPLHF | TGCAGTGCTAGAGAGGCAGGGGGTATTTCACCCCTCCACTTT
TRBJ1-2 | - | few | TRBV19 | CASSFYLQVQGKYGYTF | TGTGCCAGTAGTTTTTACCTACAGGTACAAGGGAAATATGGCTACACCTTC
TRBJ2-7 | TRBD2 | many | TRBV2 | CASTPSRGLVSYEQYF | TGTGCCAGCACCCCCAGTAGGGGACTAGTATCCTACGAGCAGTACTTC
TRBJ1-1 | - | few | TRBV29-1 | CSVDLVGNTEAFF | TGCAGCGTTGATTTGGTCGGAAACACTGAAGCTTTCTTT
TRBJ2-2 | - | - | TRBV11-2 | CASSPGPYRRDTGEPFF | TGTGCCAGCAGCCCAGGCCCCTACCGGAGGGACACCGGGGAGCCGTTTTTT
TRBJ2-7 | TRBD2 | few | TRBV19 | CATSFRGGGYEQYF | TGTGCCACCTCATTTAGGGGCGGGGGCTACGAGCAGTACTTC
TRBJ1-1 | - | many | TRBV6-5 | CASSYHQDTEAFF | TGTGCCAGCAGTTACCACCAGGACACTGAAGCTTTCTTT
TRBJ2-3 | - | - | TRBV10-3 | CAISGSDGSTDTQYF | TGTGCCATCAGCGGGTCGGACGGATCCACAGATACGCAGTATTTT
TRBJ2-7 | - | few | TRBV15 | CATSRDLGQSYEQYF | TGTGCCACCAGCAGGGACCTTGGACAGTCCTACGAGCAGTACTTC
TRBJ2-7 | - | - | TRBV12-5 | CASGLAYDRDFYEQYF | TGTGCTAGTGGTCTGGCCTATGACAGAGATTTCTACGAGCAGTACTTC
TRBJ1-3 | TRBD1 | once | TRBV20-1 | CSAREPGQGSHTIYF | TGCAGTGCTAGAGAACCCGGACAGGGGTCACACACCATATATTTT
TRBJ1-4 | TRBD1 | - | TRBV15 | CATSGNTGATNEKLFF | TGTGCCACCAGCGGGAATACAGGGGCAACTAATGAAAAACTGTTTTTT
TRBJ1-1 | TRBD1 | many | TRBV11-2 | CASSLSGTGGTEAFF | TGTGCCAGCAGTTTATCCGGGACAGGCGGGACTGAAGCTTTCTTT
TRBJ2-6 | - | few | TRBV7-3 | CATALGPGANVLTF | TGTGCCACCGCCTTGGGACCTGGGGCCAACGTCCTGACTTTC